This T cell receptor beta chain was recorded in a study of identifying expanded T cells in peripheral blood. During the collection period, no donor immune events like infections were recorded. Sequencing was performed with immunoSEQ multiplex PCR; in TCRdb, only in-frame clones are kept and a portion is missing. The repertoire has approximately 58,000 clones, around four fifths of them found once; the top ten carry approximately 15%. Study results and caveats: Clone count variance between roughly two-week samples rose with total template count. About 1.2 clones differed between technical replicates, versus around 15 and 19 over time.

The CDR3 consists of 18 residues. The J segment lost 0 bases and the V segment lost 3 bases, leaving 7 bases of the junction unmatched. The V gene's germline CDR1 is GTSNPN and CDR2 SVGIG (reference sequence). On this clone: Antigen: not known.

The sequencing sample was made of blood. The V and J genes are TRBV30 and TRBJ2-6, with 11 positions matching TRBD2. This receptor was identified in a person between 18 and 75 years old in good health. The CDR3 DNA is TGTGCCTGGAGGTGGGCTAGCGGGGGGAACTCTGGGGCCAACGTCCTGACTTTC. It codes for CAWRWASGGNSGANVLTF.